One T cell receptor beta chain is described in this entry. This clonotype was seen more than once but under ten times. It has no known antigen specificity. It has no much larger one-base neighbor in the sample; base qualities were not kept. These data are taken from a study of T-cell reconstitution after alpha-beta-depleted transplantation in children (dated by TCRdb to 2016 to 2017). Notes on the research overall: T-cell immune reconstitution after TCRalphabeta/CD19-depleted allogeneic hematopoietic cell transplantation in children was quantitatively tracked in the study by means of TCR repertoire profiling. Overall study results and their limits: About two months after transplant, the apparently early recovery of alphabetaT-cell counts reportedly depended on just several hundred clones that had expanded rapidly and came from non-depleted graft cells. Hyperexpanded clone frequencies declined over subsequent months; after one year, T-cell counts and TCRbeta diversity were mostly attributed to newly produced T cells. The high TCRbeta diversity at day 60 in some patients was ascribed to recipient T cells and intrathymic progenitors that had survived conditioning.

The germline V gene yields SGHTA for CDR1 and FQGNSA for CDR2. Including cysteine and phenylalanine, the CDR3 has 13 amino acids. Only CDR3 DNA remains: 39 bases, in frame from the first base. V is cut by 6 bases and J by 0 bases, and the space between the germline ends is 7 bases. The treatment or condition label, read with the paper, signifies: allogeneic hematopoietic cell transplantation with graft depleted of TCRalphabeta T cells and CD19 B cells. TCRalphabeta/CD19-depleted allogeneic hematopoietic cell grafts were given to the transplant recipients, all of whom were children. The protocol used for the library was PCR. The data were produced on an Illumina HiSeq 2500. Molecular barcoding was employed in the preparation of TCR libraries, with unique molecular identifiers being used to normalize TCRbeta repertoire quantification. The public sequencing data were trimmed at Q25 with fastp and processed into clonotypes with MiXCR by TCRdb, which kept only in-frame beta chains. Here each entry gathers all rows of one CDR3 protein and keeps the most common genes and DNA. This sample holds hundreds of thousands of distinct CDR3 sequences; approximately 15% were observed only once. 43% of the sample rests with the top ten.

The sequence came from a male patient aged 2 to 10 who had a stem cell transplant for acute lymphoblastic leukemia, so the T cells may come from the graft donor. Here the chain combines TRBV7-2 and TRBJ2-3, with the D gene not clear enough to name. The sequences come from PBMCs, mostly from graft donor cells, collected 360 days after TCRalphabeta/CD19-depleted stem cell transplant. The encoded CDR3 is CASREASTDTQYF. The DNA is TGTGCCAGCAGAGAGGCTAGCACAGATACGCAGTATTTT. Here the CDR3 is joined to the reference TRBV7-2 and TRBJ2-3 genes, and the full variable domain is: GAGVSQSPSNKVTEKGKDVELRCDPISGHTALYWYRQSLGQGLEFLIYFQGNSAPDKSGLPSDRFSAERTGGSVSTLTIQRTQQEDSAVYLCASREASTDTQYFGPGTRLTVL.